This passage covers 21 T cell receptor beta chains from one sample sequenced in a study of CD8 T cells in ankylosing spondylitis. General study results and limits: Ankylosing spondylitis blood seemed to carry a telltale TCR beta motif made of under ten highly homologous variants.

These receptors' antigens are unknown. TCRdb analysed the 5' RACE reads with MiXCR anew, one entry per CDR3 protein. The data show around 480,000 distinct CDR3 sequences, 15% to 20% seen once. Specimen: blood, either unsorted or a sorted T cell fraction (not recorded which). These receptors were obtained from a male donor with ankylosing spondylitis.

This clonotype was seen a handful of times. The V gene is TRBV6-1, the J gene TRBJ1-6, with D possibly TRBD1 on 5 matching bases. The length of the CDR3 is 16 residues. Trimming removed 2 bases from V and 8 bases from J, with 16 bases in between. The germline gives CDR1 MNHNS, CDR2 SASEGT. The CDR3 protein is CASSERAGSRDSPLHF. CDR3 coding DNA: TGTGCCAGCAGTGAAAGGGCAGGGAGTCGTGATTCACCCCTCCACTTT.

This sequence joins TRBV9 and TRBJ2-2, with 11 bases aligning to TRBD2. The CDR3 length is 16 residues. The V gene's germline CDR1 is SGDLS and CDR2 YYNGEE. V was clipped by 4 bases and J by 3 bases; unmatched bases: 5. The CDR3 coding sequence is TGTGCCAGCAGCCGATCGACTAGCGGGGACACCGGGGAGCTGTTTTTT. Translated, it gives CASSRSTSGDTGELFF.

In its sample, this clonotype was seen a few times. The chain combines TRBV14 with TRBJ2-7, with D unclear. V was shortened by 1 base and J by 0 bases, with 10 bases between the two germline ends. Germline V CDR1 and CDR2: SGHDN, FVKESK. The CDR3 is 15 amino acids. The CDR3 here is CASSQVGVRSYEQYF. The CDR3 DNA reads as TGTGCCAGCAGCCAAGTTGGGGTTCGCTCCTACGAGCAGTACTTC.

This chain joins TRBV18 and TRBJ2-3; TRBD1 is a possible D gene (5 bases). The CDR3 is made up of 15 amino acids. Germline-derived CDR1 and CDR2 are KGHSH and LQKENI. Trimming stripped 4 bases from V and 2 bases from J, with 13 bases between. CDR3 nucleotides: TGTGCCAGCTCACTAGGCAGGGCCTACACAGATACGCAGTATTTT. It encodes CASSLGRAYTDTQYF.

This clonotype has more than one count but fewer than ten. The rearrangement joins TRBV9 to TRBJ2-1, with a possible D match to TRBD2 (6 bases). The V gene lost 4 bases and the J gene lost 0 bases, with 14 bases spanning the gap. Germline CDR1 reads SGDLS; CDR2 reads YYNGEE. There are 16 residues in the CDR3. The CDR3: CASSPPGLPSYNEQFF. Here the CDR3 DNA reads TGTGCCAGCAGCCCCCCGGGACTCCCCTCCTACAATGAGCAGTTCTTC.

The rearrangement joins TRBV28 to TRBJ1-5; the D gene is possibly TRBD1 (5 bases). The CDR3 is 17 residues long. Germline values: CDR1 MDHEN, CDR2 SYDVKM. Between the trimmed V and J ends, which lost 3 bases and 0 bases, there was a span of 15 bases. In nucleotides, the CDR3 is TGTGCCAGCAGTTTGGGGGGAGGGGTTAGTAGCAATCAGCCCCAGCATTTT. Translated, it gives CASSLGGGVSSNQPQHF.

This clonotype was found a few times. The chain links TRBV10-3 to TRBJ2-5; D may be TRBD2 (6 bases). Germline CDR1 and CDR2: ENHRY and SYGVKD. CDR3 length: 15 residues. Trimming took 4 bases from V and 1 from J, leaving 13 bases between them. CDR3 in amino acids: CAISAQGGTQETQYF. Here the CDR3 DNA reads TGTGCCATCAGTGCTCAGGGCGGGACCCAAGAGACCCAGTACTTC.

This chain uses TRBV4-1 with TRBJ1-5; D gene unclear. Trimming removed 0 bases from V and 5 bases from J, with 5 bases in between. The CDR3 extends over 13 amino acids. Germline CDR1 and CDR2: MGHRA and YSYEKL. DNA of the CDR3: TGCGCCAGCAGCCAAGAGAGGGATCAGCCCCAGCATTTT. Translation gives CASSQERDQPQHF.

This clonotype was counted only a few times. This sequence joins TRBV15 and TRBJ2-1; D assignment may be TRBD1 or TRBD2 (6 bases each). With 1 base removed from V and 7 bases from J, the gap between germline ends came to 14 bases. There are 15 residues in the CDR3. Looked up from germline, CDR1 is LNHNV and CDR2 is YYDKDF (reference sequence). CDR3 amino acids: CATSRVSLGGNEQFF. CDR3 DNA: TGTGCCACCAGCAGAGTCTCTTTAGGGGGGAATGAGCAGTTCTTC.

This clonotype was detected only a few times. V gene TRBV20-1 combines with J gene TRBJ2-1; perhaps D is TRBD1 or TRBD2 (6 bases each). Trimming removed 6 bases from V and 7 bases from J, with 16 bases in between. Germline assignment: CDR1 DFQATT and CDR2 SNEGSKA (reference sequence). The CDR3 has 13 amino acids. The CDR3 sequence: CSAMTGGPNEQFF. The CDR3 DNA reads as TGCAGTGCCATGACAGGAGGGCCGAATGAGCAGTTCTTC.

This clonotype was seen only a few times. This chain connects TRBV7-2 to TRBJ2-7; 10 bases map to TRBD1. Germline assignment: CDR1 SGHTA and CDR2 FQGNSA. Trimming at V came to 6 bases and at J to 1 base, leaving 6 bases not matched to a gene. The CDR3 runs 15 residues. In DNA, the CDR3 is TGTGCCAGCAGAAGACAGGGGGCGAAATCCTACGAGCAGTACTTC. It encodes CASRRQGAKSYEQYF.

The chain recombines TRBV18 with TRBJ2-2, with D possibly TRBD2 on 6 matching bases. The CDR3 is 16 residues long. Trimming took off 3 bases at V and 0 bases at J, with 11 bases between the two ends. CDR1 is KGHSH and CDR2 is LQKENI in the germline V gene. CDR3 region: CASSPGGPSNTGELFF. The CDR3 region has the DNA TGTGCCAGCTCACCGGGGGGTCCTTCGAACACCGGGGAGCTGTTTTTT.

The V gene is TRBV18, the J gene TRBJ1-2; 7 nucleotides agree with TRBD1. Per germline, CDR1 KGHSH and CDR2 LQKENI. Trimming cost V 4 bases and J 3 bases; bases outside gene matches: 11. CDR3 length: 16 amino acids. The CDR3 coding sequence is TGTGCCAGCTCACAAGACAGGGCGGGTATGGACTATGGCTACACCTTC. Translating gives CASSQDRAGMDYGYTF.

This clonotype was observed a few times. V gene TRBV7-9 combines with J gene TRBJ2-7; D is ambiguous. Trimming left V 1 base short and J 3 bases short, with 10 bases between. This CDR3 contains 14 residues. CDR1 is SEHNR and CDR2 is FQNEAQ in the germline V gene (reference sequence). This CDR3 reads CASSLDPENYEQYF. CDR3 sequence (DNA): TGTGCCAGCAGCTTAGATCCGGAAAACTACGAGCAGTACTTC.

This chain joins TRBV18 and TRBJ2-3; D remains unclear. Germline V lookup: CDR1 KGHSH, CDR2 LQKENI. V lost 2 bases and J 1 base, leaving 10 bases between the germline ends. The CDR3 covers 15 residues. CDR3 sequence reads: CASSPIRRGTDTQYF. In DNA, the CDR3 is TGTGCCAGCTCACCAATACGGCGTGGCACAGATACGCAGTATTTT. Combining the CDR3 with reference TRBV18 and TRBJ2-3 gives the whole variable domain NAGVMQNPRHLVRRRGQEARLRCSPMKGHSHVYWYRQLPEEGLKFMVYLQKENIIDESGMPKERFSAEFPKEGPSILRIQQVVRGDSAAYFCASSPIRRGTDTQYFGPGTRLTVL.

This clonotype showed up many times. This chain connects TRBV12-3 or TRBV12-4 to TRBJ2-3, with 10 positions matching TRBD1. The CDR3 is 15 amino acids. V shed 6 bases and J 5 bases; nucleotides not matched to a gene: 8. The CDR3 region has the DNA TGTGCCAGCAGCGCCGGGACAGGGGTGGAAGATACGCAGTATTTT. Translation gives CASSAGTGVEDTQYF.

This sequence joins TRBV5-1 and TRBJ2-7, with TRBD2 as a possible D gene (7 bases). V lost 1 base, J lost 2 bases, and 13 bases lay in between. The CDR3 has 15 residues. Germline V lookup: CDR1 SGHRS, CDR2 YFSETQ. CDR3 in amino acids: CASSLTAGDTYEQYF. The DNA of the CDR3 is TGCGCCAGCAGCTTGACGGCGGGGGACACCTACGAGCAGTACTTC. The full variable domain, completed using reference TRBV5-1 and TRBJ2-7, is KAGVTQTPRYLIKTRGQQVTLSCSPISGHRSVSWYQQTPGQGLQFLFEYFSETQRNKGNFPGRFSGRQFSNSRSEMNVSTLELGDSALYLCASSLTAGDTYEQYFGPGTRLTVT.

This clonotype was detected a few times. The rearrangement uses TRBV2 and TRBJ1-1; 7 nucleotides agree with TRBD1. The V gene end was trimmed by 10 bases and the J gene end by 10 bases; junction bases not matched to a gene: 9. The CDR3 length is 11 residues. In germline, CDR1 is SNHLY, CDR2 FYNNEI. The DNA for the CDR3 is TGTGCCACCCGACAGGGAAGTGGAGCTTTCTTT. Translated, it gives CATRQGSGAFF. The variable domain in full, with the rest retrieved from reference TRBV2 and TRBJ1-1, is EPEVTQTPSHQVTQMGQEVILRCVPISNHLYFYWYRQILGQKVEFLVSFYNNEISEKSEIFDDQFSVERPDGSNFTLKIRSTKLEDSAMYFCATRQGSGAFFGQGTRLTVV.

The chain joins TRBV29-1 to TRBJ1-2; possibly TRBD1 for D (5 bases). This CDR3 has 15 residues. Trimming left V 4 bases short and J 8 bases short, with 23 bases between. CDR1 is SQVTM and CDR2 is ANQGSEA in the germline V gene. CDR3 protein: CSVGPDTFRNFGYTF. The CDR3 bases are TGCAGCGTTGGCCCGGACACTTTTCGGAATTTCGGCTACACCTTC.

There are a few counts of this clonotype. The chain couples TRBV15 to TRBJ1-2; D ambiguous. The germline gives CDR1 LNHNV, CDR2 YYDKDF (reference sequence). CDR3 size: 11 residues. V was clipped by 0 bases and J by 9 bases, with 5 bases between them. The CDR3 coding sequence is TGTGCCACCAGCAGAGATCACAGCTACACCTTC. Protein product: CATSRDHSYTF. The full variable domain, completed using reference TRBV15 and TRBJ1-2, is DAMVIQNPRYQVTQFGKPVTLSCSQTLNHNVMYWYQQKSSQAPKLLFHYYDKDFNNEADTPDNFQSRRPNTSFCFLDIRSPGLGDTAMYLCATSRDHSYTFGSGTRLTVV.

The sample holds a few counts of this clonotype. This chain links TRBV28 with TRBJ2-1; D possibly corresponds to TRBD2 (6 bases). This CDR3 has 14 residues. Between the trimmed V and J ends, which lost 6 bases and 0 bases, there was a span of 9 bases. CDR1 and CDR2 from the germline V gene are MDHEN and SYDVKM. Here the CDR3 reads CASRRDSSYNEQFF. Written as DNA, the CDR3 is TGTGCCAGCAGACGGGACTCCTCCTACAATGAGCAGTTCTTC.